The present T cell receptor (beta chain) was sequenced within a study of T cells after yellow fever vaccination. Via MiXCR, TCRdb re-called the 5' RACE reads, giving one row per CDR3 protein. The sample has around 60,000 distinct CDR3 sequences; 4.5% to 6% are singletons. General study results and limits: Weaker in magnitude, the secondary response showed a faster peak on day 5 versus 15. From the bulk population, abundant clonotypes could contaminate and appear within FACS-sorted repertoires.

The CDR3 loop spans 15 amino acids. From germline, CDR1 is SEHNR and CDR2 FQNEAQ (reference sequence). The ends were cut back, 1 base at V and 8 bases at J, with 12 bases in the middle. The sequence came from a man between 18 and 35 years old who received the YFV17D yellow fever vaccine. The specimen was PBMCs, either bulk or a sorted T-cell subset (CD4+, CD8+, memory, or dextramer-sorted; not recorded which), collected on the day of the yellow fever booster vaccination. This rearrangement joins TRBV7-9 to TRBJ1-6; possibly TRBD1 for D (6 bases). The DNA for the CDR3 is TGTGCCAGCAGCTTAGAGGCAGGGGTCGATTCACCCCTCCACTTT. This translates into CASSLEAGVDSPLHF.